The rows below give T cell receptor beta chains drawn from one sample of a study of OX40 agonist ivuxolimab in advanced cancers. Here immunoSEQ multiplex PCR was the method, and the copy in TCRdb shows in-frame clones only, minus some. The repertoire has over 95,000 clones, about 91% of them found once; the top ten carry about 0.31%. The specimen was CD4+ or CD8+ T cells sorted from blood, collected in a trial of the OX40 agonist ivuxolimab. These receptor sequences come from an adult with an advanced solid tumor such as melanoma, head and neck, liver or kidney cancer. The CDR3 runs from the conserved cysteine through the conserved F or W. D genes are given only for firm matches. A clone size is listed for some rows: how often the clone was seen (once, few, many), or a class if it is expanded.

V: TRBV7-2
size: -
D: -
J: TRBJ2-1
CDR3: CASSLVGRTGNEQFF
DNA: TGTGCCAGCAGCTTAGTAGGCCGAACCGGGAATGAGCAGTTCTTC

V: TRBV6-5
size: once
D: -
J: TRBJ2-2
CDR3: CASSYSRITGELFF
DNA: TGTGCCAGCAGTTACTCTAGAATCACCGGGGAGCTGTTTTTT

V: TRBV2
size: -
D: -
J: TRBJ2-2
CDR3: CASTVQGLTGELFF
DNA: TGTGCCAGCACTGTCCAGGGGTTGACCGGGGAGCTGTTTTTT

V: TRBV28
size: -
D: -
J: TRBJ2-2
CDR3: CASRTSSGQNTGELFF
DNA: TGTGCCAGCAGGACGAGTAGCGGTCAGAACACCGGGGAGCTGTTTTTT

V: TRBV6-6
size: once
D: -
J: TRBJ2-7
CDR3: CASRTRSSYEQYF
DNA: TGTGCCAGCAGGACTAGGAGCTCCTACGAGCAGTACTTC

V: TRBV10-2
size: -
D: -
J: TRBJ2-5
CDR3: CASSDPRLEQETQYF
DNA: TGCGCCAGCAGTGACCCACGACTAGAACAAGAGACCCAGTACTTC

V: TRBV5-4
size: -
D: -
J: TRBJ2-7
CDR3: CASSLLPENEQYF
DNA: TGTGCCAGCAGCTTGTTGCCCGAAAACGAGCAGTACTTC

V: TRBV7-2
size: -
D: -
J: TRBJ2-1
CDR3: CASSLERGSYNEQFF
DNA: TGTGCCAGCAGCTTAGAGCGAGGGTCCTACAATGAGCAGTTCTTC

V: TRBV2
size: -
D: TRBD1
J: TRBJ1-4
CDR3: CASSVGTGTNEKLFF
DNA: TGTGCCAGCAGCGTTGGGACAGGGACTAATGAAAAACTGTTTTTT

V: TRBV5-1
size: -
D: -
J: TRBJ2-1
CDR3: CASSLSSLYNEQFF
DNA: TGCGCCAGCAGCTTGAGTAGCCTCTACAATGAGCAGTTCTTC

V: TRBV19
size: -
D: -
J: TRBJ1-4
CDR3: CASSMGQNREVNEKLFF
DNA: TGTGCCAGTAGTATGGGCCAAAACAGGGAGGTGAATGAAAAACTGTTTTTT

V: TRBV6-1
size: -
D: TRBD2
J: TRBJ2-1
CDR3: CASSEASTPSGRALFF
DNA: TGTGCCAGCAGTGAAGCGAGCACGCCTAGCGGGAGGGCCCTGTTCTTC

V: TRBV28
size: -
D: -
J: TRBJ1-1
CDR3: CASSGITEAFF
DNA: TGTGCCAGCAGCGGGATCACTGAAGCTTTCTTT

V: TRBV14
size: -
D: TRBD2
J: TRBJ2-7
CDR3: CASSQRLAGGIEQYF
DNA: TGTGCCAGCAGCCAAAGACTAGCGGGAGGGATTGAGCAGTACTTC